This TCR beta chain was identified in a study of blood T cell repertoires in COVID-19. Between the trimmed V and J ends, which lost 2 bases and 3 bases, there was a span of 17 bases. Per the germline V gene, CDR1 is KGHSH and CDR2 is LQKENI. The CDR3 is 16 amino acids. The data were produced by immunoSEQ multiplex PCR, yet TCRdb's version contains in-frame clones alone and is incomplete. This sample carries 200,000 to 300,000 clones, roughly 87% of them seen once, and the ten largest clones take 2.6%. This chain joins TRBV18 and TRBJ2-7; D is possibly TRBD1 (5 bases). Sequencing was done on a sample of PBMCs or T cells enriched from blood (not recorded which). The receptor comes from a woman aged 25 to 39 with acute COVID-19. CDR3 nucleotide sequence: TGTGCCAGCTCACCAGGCCCCCAAAACAGGATCTACGAGCAGTACTTC. Amino acid sequence: CASSPGPQNRIYEQYF.